Below, 17 T cell receptor beta chains from the same sample are listed, as sequenced in a study of T cell responses to AZD1222 COVID-19 vaccine. Here immunoSEQ multiplex PCR was the method, and the copy in TCRdb shows in-frame clones only, minus some. The sample has some 110,000 clones; about 86% are singletons. The sequences come from peripheral blood, collected 28 days after the second AZD1222 dose. The receptors derive from an adult who received the AZD1222 COVID-19 vaccine.

This chain links TRBV4-1 with TRBJ1-2; 8 bases align to TRBD1. From germline, CDR1 is MGHRA and CDR2 YSYEKL. The CDR3 covers 16 residues. V was pared by 5 bases and J by 4 bases, with 12 bases of the junction left unmatched. The CDR3 bases are TGCGCCAGCAGCAATGCCGGGCGGACAGGGCGCTATGGCTACACCTTC. Translation gives CASSNAGRTGRYGYTF.

The V call is TRBV5-4, the J call TRBJ2-6; 8 nucleotides align to TRBD1. The CDR3 runs 19 residues. Germline V CDR1 and CDR2: SGHNT, YYREEE (reference sequence). J lost 1 base, V lost 6 bases, and 15 bases had no gene match. CDR3 sequence (DNA): TGTGCCAGCACCCCAACAGGGGGACCTCCCATATCTGGGGCCAACGTCCTGACTTTC. This gives the protein CASTPTGGPPISGANVLTF.

The V call is TRBV7-8, the J call TRBJ2-7; maybe TRBD2 (5 bases). The germline V gene has CDR1 SGHVS and CDR2 FQNEAQ. The CDR3 covers 16 residues. V dropped 5 bases and J dropped 0 bases, with 17 bases sitting between them. The CDR3 protein is CASSPSNSRGSYEQYF. The DNA of the CDR3 is TGTGCCAGCAGCCCATCTAACTCACGGGGCTCCTACGAGCAGTACTTC. The variable domain in full, with the rest retrieved from reference TRBV7-8 and TRBJ2-7, is GAGVSQSPRYKVAKRGQDVALRCDPISGHVSLFWYQQALGQGPEFLTYFQNEAQLDKSGLPSDRFFAERPEGSVSTLKIQRTQQEDSAVYLCASSPSNSRGSYEQYFGPGTRLTVT.

Only one count was recorded for this clone. The V gene is TRBV28, the J gene TRBJ2-5; 8 positions match TRBD1. The length of the CDR3 is 14 residues. J was trimmed by 7 bases and V by 3 bases; bases with no gene match: 7. The germline V gene has CDR1 MDHEN and CDR2 SYDVKM. The CDR3 nucleotides are TGTGCCAGCAGTTTTCAGGGGGCATCGGGGACCCAGTACTTC. Translating gives CASSFQGASGTQYF.

V and J are TRBV4-2 and TRBJ2-1; D unresolved. The CDR3 spans 18 residues. V was cut by 4 bases and J by 1 base, with 20 bases left in between. The germline gives CDR1 LGHNA, CDR2 YNFKEQ. CDR3 in DNA: TGTGCCAGCAGCCTCATGCCCCAAGACCCGCAGTCCTACAATGAGCAGTTCTTC. It translates to CASSLMPQDPQSYNEQFF.

This chain joins TRBV5-1 and TRBJ2-1, with D unresolved. The CDR3 is 15 amino acids. CDR1 is SGHRS and CDR2 is YFSETQ in the germline V gene. Trimming stripped 2 bases from V and 5 bases from J, with 14 bases between. CDR3 bases: TGCGCCAGCAGCTTAGAAGGGCCCTACAACAATGAGCAGTTCTTC. This codes for CASSLEGPYNNEQFF.

The rearrangement links TRBV2 to TRBJ2-7; 10 nucleotides match TRBD2. CDR1 SNHLY and CDR2 FYNNEI come from the germline V gene. The CDR3 covers 13 residues. Trimming removed 9 bases from V and 0 bases from J; junction bases left unmatched: 2. This CDR3 reads CASGTSDSYEQYF. CDR3 coding DNA: TGTGCCAGTGGGACTAGCGACTCCTACGAGCAGTACTTC.

The chain has TRBV6-5 and TRBJ2-7, with 9 bases that match TRBD2. With V trimmed by 6 bases and J by 2 bases, 8 bases remained unmatched. The CDR3 has 15 residues. Looked up from germline, CDR1 is MNHEY and CDR2 is SVGAGI. The CDR3 DNA is TGTGCCAGCAGCCCACGGACTAGCGTTACCTACGAGCAGTACTTC. Its protein product is CASSPRTSVTYEQYF.

The table lists this clone with a few counts. V and J are TRBV11-2 and TRBJ2-1, with TRBD2 matching 15 bases. Germline-derived CDR1 and CDR2 are SGHAT and FQNNGV. The CDR3 spans 17 residues. After removal of 1 base from V and 13 bases from J, the junction contained 11 bases not matched to a gene. The CDR3 DNA follows: TGTGCCAGCAGCTTAGGCCATCGGACTAGCGGGGGGGTACACCAGTTCTTC. Its protein product is CASSLGHRTSGGVHQFF.

This clone occurred a few times. The V call is TRBV5-1, the J call TRBJ1-2; weak D call: TRBD1 (5 bases). The germline V gene has CDR1 SGHRS and CDR2 YFSETQ. V was clipped by 3 bases and J by 0 bases, with 9 bases between them. CDR3 length: 14 residues. The CDR3 loop reads CASSSGAPNYGYTF. DNA for the CDR3: TGCGCCAGCAGCTCCGGGGCACCTAACTATGGCTACACCTTC.

Only one count was recorded for this clone. The chain carries TRBV4-3 and TRBJ1-2; 9 bases agree with TRBD1. Germline V gene data show CDR1 as LGHNA and CDR2 as YSLEER. Trimming took 0 bases from V and 4 from J; bases not matched to a gene: 3. The CDR3 consists of 15 residues. CDR3 coding DNA: TGCGCCAGCAGCCAAGAAGGGGGACAGGGCTATGGCTACACCTTC. Its translation is CASSQEGGQGYGYTF.

The CDR3 region is CASSYSPLLEDTQYF. DNA for the CDR3: TGTGCCAGCAGTTACTCTCCTTTACTAGAAGATACGCAGTATTTT. The chain uses TRBV6-5 and TRBJ2-3; TRBD2 might be the D (5 bases). This CDR3 comprises 15 residues. The germline gives CDR1 MNHEY, CDR2 SVGAGI. The V gene lost 0 bases and the J gene lost 5 bases, with 12 bases spanning the gap.

The CDR3 nucleotides are TGTGCCAGCAGAGACAAAGGGGGGGGAACGAATTCACCCCTCCACTTT. Encoded protein: CASRDKGGGTNSPLHF. V gene TRBV6-6 combines with J gene TRBJ1-6; maybe TRBD1 (6 bases). This CDR3 region has 16 residues. The V end lost 6 bases, the J end lost 7 bases, and 19 bases lay between the germline ends. The germline CDR1 and CDR2 sequences are MNHNY and SVGAGI (reference sequence).

The rearrangement uses TRBV29-1 and TRBJ2-7; weak D call: TRBD1 (5 bases). Germline values: CDR1 SQVTM, CDR2 ANQGSEA. The CDR3 extends over 12 amino acids. V lost 5 bases, J lost 4 bases, and 12 bases lay in between. The CDR3 reads CSVWGREYEQYF. The CDR3 DNA reads as TGCAGCGTTTGGGGCAGAGAATACGAGCAGTACTTC.

The CDR3: CASSWGRGAAEAFF. In DNA form, the CDR3 reads TGTGCCAGCAGTTGGGGGCGCGGGGCGGCTGAAGCTTTCTTT. The V and J genes are TRBV6-5 and TRBJ1-1, with D possibly TRBD1 on 6 matching bases. CDR1 and CDR2 (germline): MNHEY, SVGAGI. This CDR3 has 14 residues. V was pared by 4 bases and J by 6 bases, with 15 bases between.

The chain has TRBV11-3 and TRBJ2-2; D remains ambiguous. The CDR3 length is 13 residues. The germline gives CDR1 SGHNT, CDR2 YENEEA. The V and J ends lost 2 bases and 6 bases respectively, with 7 bases between them. The CDR3 loop is CASSLQYSGELFF. The CDR3, as DNA: TGTGCCAGCAGCTTACAATATTCCGGGGAGCTGTTTTTT.

The chain is built from TRBV4-3 and TRBJ1-2; D ambiguous. Germline V lookup: CDR1 LGHNA, CDR2 YSLEER. Trimming stripped 0 bases from V and 7 bases from J, with 15 bases between. CDR3 length: 15 residues. The CDR3 nucleotides read TGCGCCAGCAGCCAAGAGAGGCAGGATAGCTCTGGCTACACCTTC. It encodes CASSQERQDSSGYTF.